Sequencing of this T cell receptor beta chain was carried out in a study of persistence of HIV-infected CD4 T cells. Turning to this clone: Its target is unknown.

Germline V gives CDR1 MNHEY, CDR2 SMNVEV (reference sequence). Trimming cost V 5 bases and J 2 bases; bases outside gene matches: 3. The CDR3 has 14 residues. Sequencing used immunoSEQ version 4 in survey mode. This table comes from immunoSEQ multiplex PCR, and its TCRdb copy is limited to in-frame clones, with some not included. The table lists tens of thousands of clones, around four fifths of them singletons. Overlapping HIV-1 Gag 15-mer peptides at around 0.91 ug per peptide per mL were used. CD40L/CD69 double-negative CD45RO-high memory CD4+ T cells were collected. Specimen: CD4+ T cells sorted from PBMCs after approximately 20-hour stimulation, collected from a patient who received antiretroviral therapy. V is TRBV27 and J is TRBJ1-5; TRBD1 agrees at 7 bases. The sequence came from an adult woman with HIV who was CMV-seropositive. CDR3 loop: CASSRDRGNQPQHF. The DNA of the CDR3 is TGTGCCAGCAGTAGAGACAGGGGCAATCAGCCCCAGCATTTT.